This TCR beta chain comes out of a study of read filtering for tumor transcriptome and immune sequencing (TCRdb year 2020). With respect to the entire study: The cohort was composed of some 17 male and over 13 female patients, with a mean age of roughly 61 years and an age range of about 45 to 90. TCR-region mapped reads per sample ranged from about 4.05 to 10.27 million with IR-seq versus only roughly 75 to 1273 with RNA-seq. Using the same bone marrow samples, the study ran both targeted immune repertoire sequencing and bulk whole-transcriptome sequencing and then compared the TCR repertoires from each method. After DNase treatment, whole-transcriptome libraries were prepared using the TruSeq RNA Access Library Prep Kit. By revised international staging, roughly 8 patients were R-ISS I, 16 were R-ISS II and about seven were R-ISS III. A main aim was a read-filtering strategy for immune repertoire data, specifically whether clonotypes supported by a single read should be removed. Study-level results and caveats: In IR-seq, roughly four fifths of clonotypes but approximately 3.8% of total reads were represented by single-read clonotypes, whereas in RNA-seq, about 75% of clonotypes and more than 35% of reads were represented by single-read clonotypes. The sorted CD138-negative fraction was composed of a mixed bone marrow immune population rather than of purified T cells. Removing single-read clonotypes increased the correlation between IR-seq and RNA-seq shared clonotype proportions. Compared with RNA-seq, IR-seq captured clonotypes at much higher depth and more reliably, and a smaller IR-seq throughput was enough to identify most shared clonotypes.

Regarding this clonotype: Its antigen has not been determined. One end of the junction varies from germline; a read error may be responsible.

Each patient had bone marrow sampled at the time of active disease. Isolation of bone marrow mononuclear cells was performed by Ficoll-Hypaque density gradient centrifugation. CD138-negative cells were obtained by negative selection after labeling with CD138 magnetic microbeads on a MACS separator, removing myeloma plasma cells. The purity of the isolated cells was checked by flow cytometry with CD138 antibodies on an Attune NxT. Total RNA was extracted with TRIzol reagent and quantified with a NanoDrop spectrophotometer. For each patient, paired RNA-seq and IR-seq were run on the CD138-negative bone marrow sample from that patient. CDR1 and CDR2, looked up from the germline V gene, are SGHDT and YYEEEE. Reading from cysteine to phenylalanine, the CDR3 counts 15 amino acids. The DNA shown is the 45-base CDR3, in frame from base 1. TCR libraries were built from 400 ng RNA with the Immunoverse kit, using molecular barcoded adaptors covering alpha/delta and beta/gamma chains. TCR library preparation used the same RNA that was used for transcriptome sequencing. An Illumina HiSeq 4000 with 2 x 150 cycles was used to sequence the TCR libraries. As for how the authors treated the data: MiXCR aligned TCR reads to human V, D, J and C references and assembled the aligned reads into CDR3 clonotypes, with quality filtering and error correction included. The tcR package in R was used for analysis of clonotype counts and gene usage diversity. For inspection of raw mapping reads, RNA-seq reads were mapped by STAR aligner version 2.5.3a onto GRCh37 of the human genome. IR-seq fastq files were randomly downsampled with Seqtk 1.3 to test the effect of sequencing depth on detected clonotypes. The raw public reads went through TCRdb reprocessing: fastp at Q25, MiXCR clone calling, in-frame beta chains kept. Each entry merges the rows of one CDR3 protein and shows their most common DNA and genes. It is TCRdb's table, rather than the study itself, that gives the V and J calls and clone size. This sample gives 93,000 or so distinct CDR3 sequences in total; about 22% of them show up just once. Around 10% of the sample comes from the top ten.

In this chain, TRBV5-6 is recombined with TRBJ2-3, and the D gene may be TRBD2, 8 bases matching. The clonotype originates from a donor at least 40 years old with multiple myeloma. The sequenced material came from a population of CD138-negative cells sorted from bone marrow. The cell subset or site label here, explained by the study, means: bone marrow mononuclear cells depleted of CD138+ plasma/myeloma cells by negative magnetic selection. The DNA sequence is TGTGCCAGCAGCTTAACCGGGACAGCGGGAGATGCGCAGTATTTT. This yields the protein CASSLTGTAGDAQYF. Reference TRBV5-6 and TRBJ2-3 genes cover what lies past the CDR3, so the full variable domain is DAGVTQSPTHLIKTRGQQVTLRCSPKSGHDTVSWYQQALGQGPQFIFQYYEEEERQRGNFPDRFSGHQFPNYSSELNVNALLLGDSALYLCASSLTGTAGDAQYFGPGTRLTVL.